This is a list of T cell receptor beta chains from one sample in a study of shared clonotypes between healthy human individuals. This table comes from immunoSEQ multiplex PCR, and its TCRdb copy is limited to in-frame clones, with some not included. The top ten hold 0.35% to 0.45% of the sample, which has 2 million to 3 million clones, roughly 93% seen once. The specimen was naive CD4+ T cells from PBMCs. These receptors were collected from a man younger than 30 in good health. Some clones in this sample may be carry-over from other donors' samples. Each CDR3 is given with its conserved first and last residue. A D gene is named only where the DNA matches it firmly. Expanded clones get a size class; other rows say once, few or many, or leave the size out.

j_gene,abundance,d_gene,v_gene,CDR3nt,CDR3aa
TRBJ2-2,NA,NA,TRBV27,TGTGCCAGCAGTTTCGGCCCTACCCCCGACACCGGGGAGCTGTTTTTT,CASSFGPTPDTGELFF
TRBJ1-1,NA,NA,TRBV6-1,TGTGCCAGCAGTGACAAGGCAGGGAGCACTGAAGCTTTCTTT,CASSDKAGSTEAFF
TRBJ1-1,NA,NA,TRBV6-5,TGTGCCAGCAGAGGTACAGGAGGGTCTGAAGCTTTCTTT,CASRGTGGSEAFF
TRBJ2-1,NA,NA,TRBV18,TGTGCCAGCTCACCACCGAGGCAGGCCAGCTCCTACAATGAGCAGTTCTTC,CASSPPRQASSYNEQFF
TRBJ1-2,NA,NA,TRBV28,TGTGCCAGCAGTTTTCACCGGGATGGCCGCGGGGTCTATGGCTACACCTTC,CASSFHRDGRGVYGYTF
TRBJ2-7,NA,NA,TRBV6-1,TGTGCCAGCAGTGAATTGCGGACAGAGCAGTACTTC,CASSELRTEQYF
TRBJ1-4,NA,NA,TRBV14,TGTGCCAGCAGCTTCGGAGGCGGGGACGAAAAACTGTTTTTT,CASSFGGGDEKLFF
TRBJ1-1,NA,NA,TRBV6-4,TGTGCCAGCAGTGACTTGTACGGAGGTGAAGCTTTCTTT,CASSDLYGGEAFF
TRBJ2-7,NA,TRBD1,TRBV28,TGTGCCAGCAGTACAACGGGACAGGGCTACTACGAGCAGTACTTC,CASSTTGQGYYEQYF
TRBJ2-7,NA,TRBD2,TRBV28,TGTGCCAGCAGCCGGGGGACTAGCGGGAGTCGCGAGCAGTACTTC,CASSRGTSGSREQYF
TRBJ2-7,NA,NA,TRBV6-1,TGTGCCAGCAGTGAAGCCGGACCCTACGAGCAGTACTTC,CASSEAGPYEQYF
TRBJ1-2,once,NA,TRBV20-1,TGCAGTGCTAGAAGAGGTGGCTACACCTTC,CSARRGGYTF
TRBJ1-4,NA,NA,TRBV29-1,TGCAGCGTTGAAGGGGGAATGGATGAAAAACTGTTTTTT,CSVEGGMDEKLFF
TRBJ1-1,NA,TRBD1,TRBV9,TGTGCCAGCAGTAGAACAGGGGTTGCCACTGAAGCTTTCTTT,CASSRTGVATEAFF
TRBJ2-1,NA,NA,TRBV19,TGTGCCAGTAGTTCTTTCTCGACCGGGACGGTCTACAATGAGCAGTTCTTC,CASSSFSTGTVYNEQFF
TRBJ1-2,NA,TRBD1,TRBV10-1,TGCGCCAGCAGTGAGGGACAGGGGCGAGGCTACACCTTC,CASSEGQGRGYTF
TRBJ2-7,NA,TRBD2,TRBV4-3,TGCGCCAGCAGCCAAGCCACAGCGGGAGATCTCTACGAGCAGTACTTC,CASSQATAGDLYEQYF
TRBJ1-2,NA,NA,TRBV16,TGTGCCAGCAGCCAATCGCGGGGGGGGAACTATGGCTACACCTTC,CASSQSRGGNYGYTF
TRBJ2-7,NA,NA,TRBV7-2,TGTGCCAGCAGCTTAGTTCGGTACGAGCAGTACTTC,CASSLVRYEQYF
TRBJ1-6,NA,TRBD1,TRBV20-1,TGCAGTGCGGAAGGGGGCTCACCCCTCCACTTT,CSAEGGSPLHF
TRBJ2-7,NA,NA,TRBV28,TGTGCCAGCAGTTCCCCATTGCACCCGAGTCGAGACTACGAGCAGTACTTC,CASSSPLHPSRDYEQYF
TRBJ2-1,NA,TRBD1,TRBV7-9,TGTGCCAGCAGTTTGGGACAGGCGGTGTGGGATGAGCAGTTCTTC,CASSLGQAVWDEQFF
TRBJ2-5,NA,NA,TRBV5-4,TGTGCCAGCAGACCCGGGACGACCGCGGAGACCCAGTACTTC,CASRPGTTAETQYF
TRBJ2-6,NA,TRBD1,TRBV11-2,TGTGCCAGCAGCCCCCAGGGGGCTGGGACTGGGGCCAACGTCCTGACTTTC,CASSPQGAGTGANVLTF
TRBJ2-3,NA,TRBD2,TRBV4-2,TGTGCCAGCAGCCAAGACCCTAGCGGGAGGGTGGAAGATACGCAGTATTTT,CASSQDPSGRVEDTQYF
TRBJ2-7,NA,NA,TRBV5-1,TGCGCCAGCAGCTTGGCCTGGGACACCATCTACGAGCAGTACTTC,CASSLAWDTIYEQYF
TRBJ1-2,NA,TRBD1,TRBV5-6,TGTGCCAGCAGCCTGACAGGGGGTGTCTATGGCTACACCTTC,CASSLTGGVYGYTF
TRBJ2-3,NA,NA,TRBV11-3,TGTGCCAGCAGCCTCGAGAGGACAGATACGCAGTATTTT,CASSLERTDTQYF
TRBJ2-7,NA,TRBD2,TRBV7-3,TGTGCCAGCAGCGTTAGCGGGAGGGCCACCAACGAGCAGTACTTC,CASSVSGRATNEQYF
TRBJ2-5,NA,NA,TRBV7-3,TGTGCCAGCAGCTACCGCGGAGGGTCTGAGACCCAGTACTTC,CASSYRGGSETQYF
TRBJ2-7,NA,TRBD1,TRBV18,TGTGCCAGCTCACCAGGACAGGGTTCCTACGAGCAGTACTTC,CASSPGQGSYEQYF
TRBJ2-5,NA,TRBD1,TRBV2,TGTGCCAGCAGCGAAGGGACAGGGGGCGGAGGAGAGACCCAGTACTTC,CASSEGTGGGGETQYF
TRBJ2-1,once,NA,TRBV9,TGTGCCAGCAGCGTAGGCGCAGGGTATTACAATGAGCAGTTCTTC,CASSVGAGYYNEQFF
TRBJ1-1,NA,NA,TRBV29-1,TGCAGCGTTCATGACAGAATGAACACTGAAGCTTTCTTT,CSVHDRMNTEAFF
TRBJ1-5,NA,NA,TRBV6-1,TGTGCCACCCACCGGGGCCCCCCGCGGCCCCAGCATTTT,CATHRGPPRPQHF
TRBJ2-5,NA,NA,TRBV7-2,TGTGCCAGCAGCTTAATACCGGGGTTCCAAGAGACCCAGTACTTC,CASSLIPGFQETQYF
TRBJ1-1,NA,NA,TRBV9,TGTGCCAGCAGCTTACACAGGGAGGGCACTGAAGCTTTCTTT,CASSLHREGTEAFF
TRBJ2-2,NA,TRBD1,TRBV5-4,TGTGCCAGCAGCCTACGACCGGGACAGGGGACCGGGGAGCTGTTTTTT,CASSLRPGQGTGELFF
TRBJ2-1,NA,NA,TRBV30,TGTGCCTGGACGAAGATTAGCAATGAGCAGTTCTTC,CAWTKISNEQFF
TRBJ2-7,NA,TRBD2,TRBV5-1,TGCGCCAGCAGATCCCTAGCGGGAGGGCCGAATGTCGAGCAGTACTTC,CASRSLAGGPNVEQYF
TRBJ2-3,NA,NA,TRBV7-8,TGTGCCAGCAGCTGGGGCGGACCTGGCACAGATACGCAGTATTTT,CASSWGGPGTDTQYF
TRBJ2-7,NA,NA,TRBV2,TGTGCCAGCAGAAATGGATACGAGCAGTACTTC,CASRNGYEQYF
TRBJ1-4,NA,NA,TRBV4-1,TGCGCCAGCAGCCAAGATTCGGGCAGGCTTAATGAAAAACTGTTTTTT,CASSQDSGRLNEKLFF
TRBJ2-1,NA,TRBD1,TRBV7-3,TGTGCCAGCAGCAACAGGGGGAGGAATGAGCAGTTCTTC,CASSNRGRNEQFF
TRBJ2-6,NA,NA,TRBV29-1,TGCAGCGGCCTTGTTGGCTCTGGGGCCAACGTCCTGACTTTC,CSGLVGSGANVLTF
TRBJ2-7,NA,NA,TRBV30,TGTGCCTGGACCGGGGCGTGGGGGGACACACCCTACGAGCAGTACTTC,CAWTGAWGDTPYEQYF
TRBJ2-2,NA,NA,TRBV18,TGTGCCAGCTCACGGATCATCAGGGATGGAACCGGGGAGCTGTTTTTT,CASSRIIRDGTGELFF
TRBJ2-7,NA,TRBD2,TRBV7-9,TGTGCCAGCAGCACGTATGGGACTAGTGGGTACGAGCAGTACTTC,CASSTYGTSGYEQYF
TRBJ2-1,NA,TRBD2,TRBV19,TGTGCCAGTATCCCCTCACTAGCGGCCGGGAACAATGAGCAGTTCTTC,CASIPSLAAGNNEQFF
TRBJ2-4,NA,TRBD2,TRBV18,TGTGCCAGCTCTCGACGGGAGGCTCCGGGCATTCAGTACTTC,CASSRREAPGIQYF
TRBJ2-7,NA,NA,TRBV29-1,TGCAGCGTTGATTGGTCGGGGTCCTCCTACGAGCAGTACTTC,CSVDWSGSSYEQYF
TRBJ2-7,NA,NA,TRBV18,TGTGCCAGCTCACCGCAGGGTGGCGGAGAGCAGTACTTC,CASSPQGGGEQYF
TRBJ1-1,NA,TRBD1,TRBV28,TGTGCCAGCACCGTCCCGGGACAGGGGCAACCTAACACTGAAGCTTTCTTT,CASTVPGQGQPNTEAFF
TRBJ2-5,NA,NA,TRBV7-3,TGTGCCAGCAGCTTAAGTTCCAGGGCTCACAGTGGGGAGACCCAGTACTTC,CASSLSSRAHSGETQYF
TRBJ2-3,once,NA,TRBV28,TGTGCCAGCAGTTCAGGGACAGATACGCAGTATTTT,CASSSGTDTQYF
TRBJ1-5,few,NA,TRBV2,TGTGCCAGCAGTGACAGGGGTGGTCAGCCCCAGCATTTT,CASSDRGGQPQHF
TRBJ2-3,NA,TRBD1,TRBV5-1,TGCGCCAGCAGCAAGGGGGACAGGGACACAGATACGCAGTATTTT,CASSKGDRDTDTQYF
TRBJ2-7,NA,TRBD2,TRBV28,TGTGCCAGCAGCCCCGGGGGGTCTCTTTACGAGCAGTACTTC,CASSPGGSLYEQYF